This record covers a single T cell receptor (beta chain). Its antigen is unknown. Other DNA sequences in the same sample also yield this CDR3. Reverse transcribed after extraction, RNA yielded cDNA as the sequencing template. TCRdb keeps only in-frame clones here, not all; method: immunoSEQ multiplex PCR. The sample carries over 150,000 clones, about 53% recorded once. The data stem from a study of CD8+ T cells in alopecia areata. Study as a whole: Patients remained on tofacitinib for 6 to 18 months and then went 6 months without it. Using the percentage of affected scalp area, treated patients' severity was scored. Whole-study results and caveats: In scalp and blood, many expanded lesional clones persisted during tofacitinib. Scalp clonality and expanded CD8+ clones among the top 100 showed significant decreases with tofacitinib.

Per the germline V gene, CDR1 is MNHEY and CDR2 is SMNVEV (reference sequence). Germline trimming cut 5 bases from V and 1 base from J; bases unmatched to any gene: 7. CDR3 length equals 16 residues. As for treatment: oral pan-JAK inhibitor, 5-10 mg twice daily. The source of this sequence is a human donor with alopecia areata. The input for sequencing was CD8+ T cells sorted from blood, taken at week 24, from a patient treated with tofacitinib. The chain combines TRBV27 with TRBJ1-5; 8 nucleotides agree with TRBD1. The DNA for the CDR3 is TGTGCCAGCAGTCCCTCGACAGGGGAGAGCAATCAGCCCCAGCATTTT. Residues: CASSPSTGESNQPQHF.